This T cell receptor (beta chain) stems from a study of blood T cell repertoires in COVID-19. Background on the study: Whether acute or convalescent, the COVID-19 samples came from the United States, Italy and Spain. PBMCs, B-cell-depleted T cells, or T cells provided the cDNA or gDNA that made up the material.

The CDR3 spans 17 residues. Germline-derived CDR1 and CDR2 are MNHNS and SASEGT. The trim removed 1 base at V and 4 bases at J, leaving 5 bases unmatched. Original data processing: It was from reference gene primer amplification that nucleated cell counts were estimated. Sequenced by immunoSEQ multiplex PCR; TCRdb stores in-frame clones only, minus some. That table is the source of V, J and clone size, and D and trimming were worked out from the DNA. This table holds about 190,000 clones, roughly 90% found once. The V gene is TRBV6-1, the J gene TRBJ2-7; 15 bases map to TRBD2. The sequenced material came from peripheral blood. This receptor was obtained from a man aged 40-49 years with acute or convalescent COVID-19. The CDR3: CASSEGLGLAGGYEQYF. DNA for the CDR3: TGTGCCAGCAGTGAAGGTCTGGGACTAGCGGGGGGTTACGAGCAGTACTTC.